These 15 T cell receptor beta chains originate from one sample sequenced in a study of molecular identifiers for immune sequencing clone quantification. TCRdb fed the PCR reads into MiXCR, producing one record per CDR3 protein. The profile shows tens of thousands of distinct CDR3 sequences, 15% to 20% of them singletons. The material sequenced was naive CD8+ T cells from blood, with Jurkat cell RNA spiked in. The subset is: FACS-sorted CD8+CD4-CCR7+CD45RA+ naive T cells. The receptors were gathered from a human donor in good health. Some libraries in this study had Jurkat cell RNA spiked in.

Many counts were recorded for this clonotype. CDR3 loop: CASSLVAGEYNEQFF. CDR3 DNA: TGTGCCAGCAGCTTAGTAGCGGGAGAATACAATGAGCAGTTCTTC. V and J are TRBV7-3 and TRBJ2-1; 9 bases match TRBD2. Germline V gene sequence: CDR1 SGHTA, CDR2 FQGTGA. V lost 2 bases and J lost 4; bases outside the gene matches: 3. The CDR3 is 15 residues long.

This clonotype was seen many times. The CDR3 nucleotides are TGTGCCAGCAGCGAAACCGGGACAGGGGGCTGGGACGAGCAGTACTTC. Amino acid sequence: CASSETGTGGWDEQYF. The chain couples TRBV7-9 to TRBJ2-7, with 12 positions matching TRBD1. Germline CDR1 SEHNR, CDR2 FQNEAQ (reference sequence). Unmatched junction bases numbered 10, after V lost 5 bases and J lost 5 bases. The CDR3 spans 16 residues.

As regards this clonotype: A much larger clone lies a single base off, so this may be a read error. J is TRBJ1-1 and V is TRBV19; no definite D call. From germline, CDR1 is LNHDA and CDR2 SQIVND (reference sequence). The length of the CDR3 is 13 residues. CDR3 region: CASSWTVNIEAFF. CDR3 bases: TGTGCCAGTAGTTGGACTGTGAACATTGAAGCTTTCTTT.

This clonotype was seen repeatedly, ten times or more. J is TRBJ2-7 and V is TRBV9; possible D gene TRBD1, 6 bases. Germline V gene lookup returns CDR1 SGDLS and CDR2 YYNGEE. This CDR3 is built from 15 residues. Trimming took 3 bases from V and 3 from J, leaving 16 bases between them. The CDR3 is CASSAGTNPRYEQYF. The CDR3 coding sequence is TGTGCCAGCAGCGCCGGGACAAACCCCCGCTACGAGCAGTACTTC.

This clonotype was seen ten or more times. The chain employs TRBV4-3 and TRBJ2-7; 9 bases match TRBD2. The J segment lost 3 bases and the V segment lost 0 bases, leaving 3 bases of the junction unmatched. Germline CDR1 LGHNA, CDR2 YSLEER. The CDR3 is made up of 15 amino acids. Here the CDR3 reads CASSQEVTSGYEQYF. The CDR3 region has the DNA TGCGCCAGCAGCCAAGAGGTGACTAGCGGCTACGAGCAGTACTTC.

There are many counts of this clonotype. The chain recombines TRBV4-3 with TRBJ1-1, with TRBD1 matching over 10 bases. Unmatched junction bases numbered 3, after V lost 1 base and J lost 4 bases. The CDR3 length is 15 residues. CDR1 LGHNA and CDR2 YSLEER come from the germline V gene. CDR3 nucleotides: TGCGCCAGCAGCCAAGGCGACAGGGGGCTCACTGAAGCTTTCTTT. This sequence encodes CASSQGDRGLTEAFF.

A word on this clonotype: It may be a read error: a sequence one base away is much more abundant. The chain combines TRBV24-1 with TRBJ2-1; a possible D gene is TRBD2 (6 bases). The CDR3 has 13 amino acids. The germline V gene encodes CDR1 KGHDR and CDR2 SFDVKD. CDR3 DNA sequence: TGTGCCACCAATGATTCGTGGGAGGATGAGCAGTTCTTC. It encodes CATNDSWEDEQFF.

The chain carries TRBV11-3 and TRBJ1-1, with D uncertain. Per the germline V gene, CDR1 is SGHNT and CDR2 is YENEEA. The ends were cut back, 3 bases at V and 12 bases at J, with 17 bases in the middle. The CDR3 covers 13 residues. DNA for the CDR3: TGTGCCAGCAGCTTCGGGATGAACACTGAGACTTTCTTT. The encoded protein is CASSFGMNTETFF.

This clonotype was found many times. The rearrangement links TRBV20-1 to TRBJ1-5; 9 bases align to TRBD1. The CDR3 has 16 residues. V was clipped by 3 bases and J by 2 bases; unmatched bases: 8. Germline CDR1 reads DFQATT; CDR2 reads SNEGSKA (reference sequence). The CDR3: CSASEQGARGNQPQHF. CDR3 bases: TGCAGTGCTAGTGAACAGGGGGCCAGGGGCAATCAGCCCCAGCATTTT.

This clonotype was recorded many times. The CDR3 DNA reads as TGTGCCAGCTGGGATGGGCTTAATAGCAATCAGCCCCAGCATTTT. It codes for CASWDGLNSNQPQHF. The rearrangement links TRBV6-6 to TRBJ1-5; D not resolved. Trimming removed 8 bases at V and 0 bases at J, with 14 bases between. The germline CDR1 and CDR2 sequences are MNHNY and SVGAGI (reference sequence). There are 15 residues in the CDR3.

This clonotype appeared many times. The V gene is TRBV28, the J gene TRBJ2-1; a possible D gene is TRBD2 (5 bases). The germline V gene has CDR1 MDHEN and CDR2 SYDVKM. This CDR3 spans 15 amino acids. V lost 3 bases, J lost 5 bases, and 14 bases lay in between. The CDR3 DNA follows: TGTGCCAGCAGTTTGGGCCTGGAGGCCCACAATGAGCAGTTCTTC. Translation gives CASSLGLEAHNEQFF.

This clonotype was found many times. The chain has TRBV3-1 and TRBJ2-1; weak D call: TRBD2 (6 bases). Germline loops: CDR1 LGHDT, CDR2 YNNKEL (reference sequence). Trimming shortened V by 1 base and J by 9 bases, and 22 bases separated the two germline ends. The length of the CDR3 is 17 residues. CDR3 sequence: CASSQVGGTPLYGEQFF. CDR3 nucleotide sequence: TGTGCCAGCAGCCAAGTTGGGGGGACCCCCTTATACGGTGAGCAGTTCTTC.

This clonotype was detected many times. The chain combines TRBV7-9 with TRBJ2-3; TRBD2 aligns across 13 bases. This CDR3 region has 17 residues. Looked up from germline, CDR1 is SEHNR and CDR2 is FQNEAQ (reference sequence). J was trimmed by 2 bases and V by 5 bases; bases with no gene match: 7. CDR3 sequence: CASSGLAGASPTDTQYF. For the CDR3, the DNA is TGTGCCAGCAGCGGACTAGCGGGGGCCAGCCCCACAGATACGCAGTATTTT.

As concerns this clonotype: A much larger clonotype is one base distant, so this may be a read error. The rearrangement joins TRBV19 to TRBJ2-6; maybe TRBD1 (6 bases). This CDR3 spans 15 amino acids. Per germline, CDR1 LNHDA and CDR2 SQIVND (reference sequence). Trimming pared 6 bases from V and 4 bases from J, leaving 13 bases between. The CDR3 DNA is TGTGCCAGTAGCCCGACAAGGGGGGGGGCCAACGTCCTGACTTTC. It specifies CASSPTRGGANVLTF.

This clonotype is deemed medium-sized. The V call is TRBV29-1, the J call TRBJ2-3, with D perhaps TRBD1 (5 bases). Per germline, CDR1 SQVTM and CDR2 ANQGSEA. The V end was cut by 0 bases, the J end by 4 bases, with 14 bases between. The CDR3 covers 15 residues. Written as DNA, the CDR3 is TGCAGCGTTGAAGAGCGAGGCCAGGGCCCAGATACGCAGTATTTT. Its protein product is CSVEERGQGPDTQYF.